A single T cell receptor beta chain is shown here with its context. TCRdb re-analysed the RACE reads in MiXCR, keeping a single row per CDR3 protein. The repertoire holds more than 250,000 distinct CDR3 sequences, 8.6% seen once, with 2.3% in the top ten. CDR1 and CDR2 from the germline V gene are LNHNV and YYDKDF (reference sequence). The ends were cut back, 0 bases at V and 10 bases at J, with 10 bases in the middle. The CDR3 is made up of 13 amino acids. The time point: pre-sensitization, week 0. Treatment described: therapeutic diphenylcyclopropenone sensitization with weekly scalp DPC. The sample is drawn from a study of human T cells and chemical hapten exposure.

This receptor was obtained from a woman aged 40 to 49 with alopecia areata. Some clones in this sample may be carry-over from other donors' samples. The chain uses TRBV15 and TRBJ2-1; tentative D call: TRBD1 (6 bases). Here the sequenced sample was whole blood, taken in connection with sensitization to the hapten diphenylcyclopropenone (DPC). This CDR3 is CATSRDRGQEQFF. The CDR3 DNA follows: TGTGCCACCAGCAGAGATCGCGGACAGGAGCAGTTCTTC.